The source of this T cell receptor (beta chain) is a study of shared clonotypes between healthy human individuals. Measured with immunoSEQ multiplex PCR; TCRdb has only the in-frame clones, and not every one. The sample lists about 2.1 million clones; 85% to 95% were seen once. Cells designated naive CD8 were CD45RO-negative and were positively selected for CCR7, with terminally differentiated effector memory CD45RA+ cells excluded. In germline, CDR1 is LNHDA, CDR2 SQIVND (reference sequence). The length of the CDR3 is 16 residues. The J segment lost 9 bases and the V segment lost 7 bases, leaving 17 bases of the junction unmatched.

The chain has TRBV19 and TRBJ2-1, with TRBD1 identical over 8 bases. The sequence came from a man between 18 and 29 years old in good health. Some clones in this sample may be carry-over from other donors' samples. Sample: naive CD8+ T cells from PBMCs. The CDR3 loop reads CASIDRDRPAGGEQFF. The CDR3 coding sequence is TGTGCCAGTATCGATAGGGACAGGCCAGCCGGGGGTGAGCAGTTCTTC.